The 14 T cell receptor beta chains below come from one sample, sequenced in a study of T cell responses to AZD1222 COVID-19 vaccine. Only in-frame clones appear in the TCRdb table, and some are missing; sequencing was by immunoSEQ multiplex PCR. The data show 150,000 to 200,000 clones, about 90% seen once. The sequencing used peripheral blood, collected on day 0 of AZD1222 vaccination. The receptors were gathered from an adult in good health.

V is TRBV5-1 and J is TRBJ1-1; 8 bases align to TRBD1. Per germline, CDR1 SGHRS and CDR2 YFSETQ. V shed 4 bases, J shed 7 bases, and the junction held 9 bases outside the gene matches. CDR3 size: 14 residues. Here the CDR3 DNA reads TGCGCCAGCAGCCCAGGGGGCGGGAGGGATGAAGCTTTCTTT. This codes for CASSPGGGRDEAFF.

This chain joins TRBV28 and TRBJ2-2; weak D call: TRBD2 (5 bases). V gave up 3 bases and J gave up 0 bases, with 8 bases separating them. The germline V gene has CDR1 MDHEN and CDR2 SYDVKM. The CDR3 spans 15 residues. CDR3 protein: CASSFVGANTGELFF. DNA of the CDR3: TGTGCCAGCAGTTTTGTCGGGGCGAACACCGGGGAGCTGTTTTTT.

The rearrangement uses TRBV6-5 and TRBJ1-2; D is unclear. The CDR3 length is 11 residues. Germline assignment: CDR1 MNHEY and CDR2 SVGAGI. V was cut by 6 bases and J by 14 bases, with 16 bases left in between. The CDR3 DNA reads TGTGCCAGCAGGGCGACAAGCGTTGAAACCTTC. This sequence encodes CASRATSVETF.

This chain joins TRBV6-5 and TRBJ2-7; 8 bases align to TRBD2. Looked up from germline, CDR1 is MNHEY and CDR2 is SVGAGI. V shed 0 bases, J shed 4 bases, and the junction held 8 bases outside the gene matches. The CDR3 spans 16 residues. The CDR3 spells CASSYSKLAVVYEQYF. The CDR3 nucleotides read TGTGCCAGCAGTTACTCGAAACTAGCGGTTGTTTACGAGCAGTACTTC.

The chain combines TRBV19 with TRBJ2-2; the match to TRBD1 covers 7 bases. The CDR3 sequence is 15 residues long. The V and J ends lost 6 bases and 0 bases, in that order; junction bases with no gene match: 4. The germline gives CDR1 LNHDA, CDR2 SQIVND (reference sequence). CDR3 amino acids: CASRLGTANTGELFF. CDR3 in DNA: TGTGCCAGTAGGTTGGGGACAGCGAACACCGGGGAGCTGTTTTTT.

The chain joins TRBV4-2 to TRBJ2-7; perhaps TRBD1 as D (5 bases). V shed 0 bases and J shed 7 bases, with 25 bases lying between them. Germline V gene data show CDR1 as LGHNA and CDR2 as YNFKEQ. The CDR3 loop spans 18 amino acids. CDR3 residues: CASSQDLSTGQGPGEQYF. DNA for the CDR3: TGTGCCAGCAGCCAAGATTTATCGACCGGACAAGGGCCAGGGGAGCAGTACTTC.

The chain carries TRBV9 and TRBJ1-3, with 8 bases matching TRBD1. The CDR3 is 17 amino acids. V lost 2 bases to trimming and J lost 0 bases; unmatched junction nucleotides: 7. From germline, CDR1 is SGDLS and CDR2 YYNGEE. The CDR3 protein is CASSVMGQVSSGNTIYF. The CDR3 bases are TGTGCCAGCAGCGTGATGGGACAGGTGTCCTCTGGAAACACCATATATTTT.

This clone was seen only once. The rearrangement links TRBV6-5 to TRBJ1-1, with a weak D call TRBD1 (6 bases). Germline V CDR1 and CDR2: MNHEY, SVGAGI. The CDR3 sequence is 13 residues long. Trimming took 6 bases from V and 3 from J, leaving 11 bases between them. The CDR3 sequence is CASSGQIHTEAFF. The CDR3 DNA follows: TGTGCCAGCAGCGGACAGATTCACACTGAAGCTTTCTTT.

The chain links TRBV28 to TRBJ1-4; D call uncertain. This CDR3 contains 11 residues. Germline V gene lookup returns CDR1 MDHEN and CDR2 SYDVKM. V was shortened by 3 bases and J by 8 bases, with 4 bases between the two germline ends. CDR3 in amino acids: CASSLWEKLFF. CDR3 sequence (DNA): TGTGCCAGCAGTTTGTGGGAAAAACTGTTTTTT.

This chain uses TRBV5-6 with TRBJ1-2, with D perhaps matching TRBD1 (6 bases). The CDR3 loop spans 12 amino acids. V was trimmed by 6 bases and J by 7 bases, leaving 13 bases between them. Germline lookup yields CDR1 SGHDT and CDR2 YYEEEE. The CDR3 is CASNLRGAGYTF. CDR3 sequence (DNA): TGTGCCAGCAACCTAAGGGGGGCTGGCTACACCTTC.

This clone occurred once. This chain connects TRBV5-1 to TRBJ2-6; D possibly corresponds to TRBD1 (6 bases). Germline CDR1 and CDR2: SGHRS and YFSETQ. The CDR3 runs 15 residues. Trimming took 5 bases from V and 0 from J, leaving 9 bases between them. The CDR3 is CASRYRDSGANVLTF. DNA for the CDR3: TGCGCCAGCAGATACAGGGACTCTGGGGCCAACGTCCTGACTTTC.

This chain connects TRBV2 to TRBJ1-6, with 8 bases lining up with TRBD1. Germline CDR1 is SNHLY and CDR2 is FYNNEI. The CDR3 is 14 residues long. V was pared by 7 bases and J by 7 bases, with 6 bases of the junction left unmatched. As DNA, the CDR3 is TGTGCCAGCACTGGACGGACAGGGAATTCACCCCTCCACTTT. It translates to CASTGRTGNSPLHF.

The rearrangement joins TRBV2 to TRBJ1-3; D gene unclear. This CDR3 has 16 amino acids. The germline gives CDR1 SNHLY, CDR2 FYNNEI. V was trimmed by 0 bases and J by 0 bases, leaving 9 bases between them. This CDR3 reads CASSEALPNSGNTIYF. The CDR3 DNA reads as TGTGCCAGCAGTGAAGCGCTTCCAAACTCTGGAAACACCATATATTTT.

The chain carries TRBV13 and TRBJ1-2; possibly TRBD1 for D (5 bases). Trimming pared 7 bases from V and 7 bases from J, leaving 19 bases between. The germline V gene has CDR1 PRHDT and CDR2 FYEKMQ (reference sequence). The CDR3 contains 14 residues. CDR3 sequence (DNA): TGTGCCAGCATCGAAGAGGGACGTAGGGGTGGCTACACCTTC. This gives the protein CASIEEGRRGGYTF.